One and the same sample provided the 29 T cell receptor beta chains below, sequenced in a study of shared clonotypes between healthy human individuals. This table comes from immunoSEQ multiplex PCR, and its TCRdb copy is limited to in-frame clones, with some not included. The sample gives some 1,600,000 clones, 95% to 99% of which show up once; 0.45% is in the top ten. Sequencing input: naive CD4+ T cells sorted from blood. Indicated subset: CD45RA+ positively selected. The source is a man aged 25 to 40 in good health.

V usage is TRBV19 and J usage is TRBJ2-1; no firm D call. The V gene's germline CDR1 is LNHDA and CDR2 SQIVND (reference sequence). This CDR3 contains 14 residues. V dropped 3 bases and J dropped 10 bases, with 16 bases sitting between them. The CDR3 bases are TGTGCCAGTAGTATCCCAAACCCGCCGCGGGAGCAGTTCTTC. As protein: CASSIPNPPREQFF.

This clone was counted a single time. The chain uses TRBV10-3 and TRBJ2-7; TRBD1 aligns across 10 bases. Germline CDR1 and CDR2: ENHRY and SYGVKD. V shed 2 bases, J shed 2 bases, and the junction held 24 bases outside the gene matches. The length of the CDR3 is 22 residues. The CDR3 nucleotides are TGTGCCATCAGTGAGCCGGGACAGGGGTTCTTTACTGCGGGGTTGGGAGCCTACGAGCAGTACTTC. Its translation: CAISEPGQGFFTAGLGAYEQYF.

The chain's CDR3 is CASSLAGLAGGSGNEQFF. CDR3 DNA: TGCGCCAGCAGCTTGGCGGGACTAGCGGGGGGATCGGGAAATGAGCAGTTCTTC. The V and J genes are TRBV5-1 and TRBJ2-1; TRBD2 agrees at 15 bases. Germline CDR1 reads SGHRS; CDR2 reads YFSETQ. CDR3 length equals 18 residues. Losses at the gene ends were 0 bases for V and 7 bases for J; bases not matched to a gene: 8.

The chain combines TRBV28 with TRBJ1-2, with no clear D. The V and J ends lost 4 bases and 8 bases respectively, with 17 bases between them. Germline values: CDR1 MDHEN, CDR2 SYDVKM. This CDR3 contains 14 residues. The DNA for the CDR3 is TGTGCCAGCAGTTCAACCGGCGCTCCGACGGGCTACACCTTC. This encodes CASSSTGAPTGYTF.

The rearrangement links TRBV9 to TRBJ2-3, with D unresolved. V was cut by 3 bases and J by 4 bases, with 12 bases left in between. Germline CDR1 SGDLS, CDR2 YYNGEE. This CDR3 comprises 14 residues. The CDR3 protein is CASSARLGSDTQYF. The CDR3 DNA follows: TGTGCCAGCAGCGCCCGATTGGGGTCAGATACGCAGTATTTT.

Concerning this clone itself: This specimen includes other DNA sequences encoding the same CDR3. The V gene is TRBV5-5, the J gene TRBJ2-3; D not certain. The CDR3 spans 13 residues. V was cut by 0 bases and J by 6 bases, with 8 bases left in between. The germline V gene encodes CDR1 SGHKS and CDR2 YYEKEE (reference sequence). CDR3 sequence: CASSLEGLDTQYF. CDR3 DNA sequence: TGTGCCAGCAGCTTGGAAGGGCTGGATACGCAGTATTTT.

The chain is built from TRBV20-1 and TRBJ2-1; D remains unclear. CDR3 length: 10 residues. The germline V and J ends were trimmed by 6 bases and 10 bases, with 10 bases remaining between them. CDR1 and CDR2 (germline): DFQATT, SNEGSKA (reference sequence). CDR3 sequence reads: CSAPEREQFF. DNA for the CDR3: TGCAGTGCCCCAGAGAGGGAGCAGTTCTTC.

The chain uses TRBV30 and TRBJ1-5; D is perhaps TRBD1 (6 bases). This CDR3 spans 16 amino acids. CDR1 GTSNPN and CDR2 SVGIG come from the germline V gene (reference sequence). Deletions cut 0 bases from V and 5 bases from J, with 17 bases between. DNA for the CDR3: TGTGCCTGGAGTGTATCGGGGGCAGGGTATGATCAGCCCCAGCATTTT. Translating it yields CAWSVSGAGYDQPQHF.

The sample holds one count of this clone. The chain has TRBV18 and TRBJ2-1; D not resolved. This CDR3 is built from 15 residues. The germline CDR1 and CDR2 sequences are KGHSH and LQKENI. V lost 2 bases and J lost 3, with 11 bases in between. Written as DNA, the CDR3 is TGTGCCAGCTCACCAAGTACCATTAGCTACAATGAGCAGTTCTTC. This codes for CASSPSTISYNEQFF.

This clone was counted a single time. This chain links TRBV19 with TRBJ1-5; TRBD1 agrees at 7 bases. This CDR3 comprises 12 residues. Trimming took 6 bases from V and 5 from J; bases not matched to a gene: 1. Looked up from germline, CDR1 is LNHDA and CDR2 is SQIVND (reference sequence). The CDR3 spells CASRGTDQPQHF. In DNA, the CDR3 is TGTGCCAGTAGAGGGACAGATCAGCCCCAGCATTTT.

The chain carries TRBV19 and TRBJ2-2; D is unresolved. V was clipped by 3 bases and J by 6 bases, with 5 bases between them. Germline-derived CDR1 and CDR2 are LNHDA and SQIVND (reference sequence). The CDR3 sequence is 12 residues long. The CDR3: CASSIRAGELFF. The CDR3 DNA sequence: TGTGCCAGTAGTATCCGGGCCGGGGAGCTGTTTTTT.

This clone was recorded only once. The V and J genes are TRBV28 and TRBJ1-1, with D hard to call. The CDR3 length is 14 residues. Germline assignment: CDR1 MDHEN and CDR2 SYDVKM. V was clipped by 6 bases and J by 3 bases, with 14 bases between them. DNA for the CDR3: TGTGCCAGCAGCAACTCGGACGGCTACACTGAAGCTTTCTTT. Protein product: CASSNSDGYTEAFF.

V is TRBV6-5 and J is TRBJ2-5, with TRBD2 matching 8 bases. The CDR3 is 13 residues long. In germline, CDR1 is MNHEY, CDR2 SVGAGI. Unmatched junction bases numbered 1, after V lost 6 bases and J lost 1 base. In nucleotides, the CDR3 is TGTGCCAGCAGGGGGACTAGCCAAGAGACCCAGTACTTC. Encoded protein: CASRGTSQETQYF.

This chain links TRBV7-2 with TRBJ1-4; perhaps TRBD1 as D (5 bases). CDR3 length: 15 residues. V was clipped by 5 bases and J by 0 bases, with 10 bases between them. CDR1 is SGHTA and CDR2 is FQGNSA in the germline V gene. The CDR3 nucleotides are TGTGCCAGCAGCCGACAGAGGACAACTAATGAAAAACTGTTTTTT. Its protein product is CASSRQRTTNEKLFF.

V gene TRBV7-8 combines with J gene TRBJ2-5; tentatively, D is TRBD2 (5 bases). Germline assignment: CDR1 SGHVS and CDR2 FQNEAQ. The CDR3 is 14 residues long. With 3 bases removed from V and 1 base from J, the gap between germline ends came to 9 bases. CDR3 sequence reads: CASSLTGIQETQYF. For the CDR3, the DNA is TGTGCCAGCAGCTTGACGGGGATCCAAGAGACCCAGTACTTC.

The chain is built from TRBV5-1 and TRBJ2-2, with 9 bases fitting TRBD1. V shed 7 bases and J 7 bases; nucleotides not matched to a gene: 8. The germline gives CDR1 SGHRS, CDR2 YFSETQ. The length of the CDR3 is 14 residues. Here the CDR3 DNA reads TGCGCCAGCCACACAGGGGGCATGGGCGGGGAGCTGTTTTTT. It codes for CASHTGGMGGELFF.

The chain couples TRBV7-9 to TRBJ1-5; 7 nucleotides agree with TRBD1. CDR1 SEHNR and CDR2 FQNEAQ come from the germline V gene (reference sequence). V shed 6 bases, J shed 0 bases, and the junction held 5 bases outside the gene matches. CDR3 length: 15 residues. The DNA of the CDR3 is TGTGCCAGCAGTTCACAGGGGAATAGCAATCAGCCCCAGCATTTT. It specifies CASSSQGNSNQPQHF. The full variable domain, with the rest looked up from reference TRBV7-9 and TRBJ1-5, is DTGVSQNPRHKITKRGQNVTFRCDPISEHNRLYWYRQTLGQGPEFLTYFQNEAQLEKSRLLSDRFSAERPKGSFSTLEIQRTEQGDSAMYLCASSSQGNSNQPQHFGDGTRLSIL.

This chain uses TRBV18 with TRBJ2-3, with D possibly being TRBD2 (5 bases). This CDR3 has 16 amino acids. With 8 bases removed from V and 4 bases from J, the gap between germline ends came to 22 bases. CDR1 KGHSH and CDR2 LQKENI come from the germline V gene. The CDR3 loop is CASPLTTSSRPDTQYF. The CDR3 coding sequence is TGTGCCAGCCCACTCACCACTTCTAGCCGACCAGATACGCAGTATTTT.

Regarding this clone: A junction end diverges from the germline sequence, so it may reflect a read error. The chain couples TRBV7-7 to TRBJ2-1; TRBD1 matches 8 bases. Per the germline V gene, CDR1 is SSHAT and CDR2 is FNYEAQ (reference sequence). The CDR3 spans 14 residues. The CDR3 DNA reads as TGTGCTAGCAGCCCCGGGACAGGAGTCAATGAGCAGTTCTTC. Protein sequence: CASSPGTGVNEQFF.

The chain joins TRBV6-5 to TRBJ2-2, with D perhaps matching TRBD2 (6 bases). V dropped 5 bases and J dropped 3 bases, with 13 bases sitting between them. The CDR3 is 15 residues long. Germline V lookup: CDR1 MNHEY, CDR2 SVGAGI. The CDR3 DNA is TGTGCCAGCAGTCTCTTCGCGGGGCACACCGGGGAGCTGTTTTTT. It yields the protein CASSLFAGHTGELFF.

This sequence joins TRBV2 and TRBJ1-1; tentative D call: TRBD1 (5 bases). Germline lookup yields CDR1 SNHLY and CDR2 FYNNEI. This CDR3 has 13 amino acids. The V gene lost 3 bases and the J gene lost 3 bases, with 8 bases spanning the gap. The CDR3 is CASSDLQDTEAFF. Written as DNA, the CDR3 is TGTGCCAGCAGTGACCTACAGGACACTGAAGCTTTCTTT.

The chain employs TRBV19 and TRBJ1-2; perhaps TRBD1 as D (6 bases). The germline CDR1 and CDR2 sequences are LNHDA and SQIVND (reference sequence). The CDR3 loop spans 12 amino acids. V shed 6 bases and J shed 5 bases, with 10 bases lying between them. The CDR3 reads CASRFRGYGYTF. In DNA form, the CDR3 reads TGTGCCAGTAGGTTCAGGGGTTATGGCTACACCTTC.

The chain joins TRBV4-3 to TRBJ1-1; TRBD1 matches 7 bases. The CDR3 is 13 amino acids. V lost 4 bases to trimming and J lost 4 bases; unmatched junction nucleotides: 3. Per germline, CDR1 LGHNA and CDR2 YSLEER. In nucleotides, the CDR3 is TGCGCCAGCAGCCCCCGACAGGGCACTGAAGCTTTCTTT. Amino acid sequence: CASSPRQGTEAFF.

CDR3 loop: CASSQSLAGWGETQYF. DNA for the CDR3: TGCGCCAGCAGCCAATCTTTAGCGGGATGGGGGGAGACCCAGTACTTC. The genes are TRBV4-3 and TRBJ2-5; 8 positions match TRBD2. The CDR3 is 16 residues long. CDR1 is LGHNA and CDR2 is YSLEER in the germline V gene. Trimming removed 2 bases from V and 5 bases from J; junction bases left unmatched: 10.

Of note for this clone: This CDR3 is also generated by other DNA sequences in the sample. The chain has TRBV11-2 and TRBJ1-6; unclear D gene. Trimming shortened V by 0 bases and J by 7 bases, and 10 bases separated the two germline ends. This CDR3 has 15 amino acids. The germline CDR1 and CDR2 sequences are SGHAT and FQNNGV. The CDR3 here is CASSLDLLGNSPLHF. The CDR3 nucleotides read TGTGCCAGCAGCTTAGATCTCCTGGGGAATTCACCCCTCCACTTT.

This sequence joins TRBV28 and TRBJ2-1; weak D call: TRBD2 (6 bases). V shed 7 bases and J shed 3 bases, with 7 bases lying between them. The CDR3 loop spans 12 amino acids. Germline CDR1 and CDR2: MDHEN and SYDVKM. CDR3 sequence reads: CASIGGYNEQFF. The DNA for the CDR3 is TGTGCCAGCATCGGGGGCTACAATGAGCAGTTCTTC.

This rearrangement joins TRBV5-8 to TRBJ1-1, with 9 bases matching TRBD1. The germline CDR1 and CDR2 sequences are SGHTS and YDEGEE. This CDR3 spans 12 amino acids. J was trimmed by 9 bases and V by 4 bases; bases with no gene match: 4. This CDR3 is CASSRTGVKAFF. CDR3 nucleotide sequence: TGTGCCAGCAGCCGGACAGGGGTGAAAGCTTTCTTT.

The J gene is TRBJ1-3, the V gene TRBV6-5, with D uncertain. The V gene's germline CDR1 is MNHEY and CDR2 SVGAGI. V was shortened by 2 bases and J by 3 bases, with 8 bases between the two germline ends. This CDR3 contains 14 residues. CDR3 in DNA: TGTGCCAGCAGTTACAAACCTCATGGAAACACCATATATTTT. Its protein product is CASSYKPHGNTIYF.

This clone has only one observation. The gene calls are TRBV5-5 and TRBJ2-1; no definite D call. The CDR3 runs 16 residues. V lost 0 bases and J 5 bases, leaving 15 bases between the germline ends. CDR1 and CDR2 (germline): SGHKS, YYEKEE (reference sequence). As DNA, the CDR3 is TGTGCCAGCAGCTTGGGCCCGACATACCATAACAATGAGCAGTTCTTC. Translation: CASSLGPTYHNNEQFF.